The TCR beta chain described here comes from a study of cytomegalovirus exposure and HLA in healthy donors. Study-level points and caveats: Within a later analysis, the majority of CMV-associated TCR beta chains appeared HLA-restricted.

Researchers ran the PCR with 60 Vbeta and 13 Jbeta primers. Measured with immunoSEQ multiplex PCR; TCRdb has only the in-frame clones, and not every one. The sample table includes more than 35,000 clones. Germline V gene sequence: CDR1 MNHNS, CDR2 SASEGT. V was trimmed by 11 bases and J by 2 bases, leaving 10 bases between them. The CDR3 loop spans 11 amino acids. As concerns this clone: Its antigen is not known.

The rearrangement joins TRBV6-1 to TRBJ2-7, with D unresolved. The clonotype was recovered from a man younger than 40 in good health and CMV-seronegative. The material sequenced was PBMCs. The CDR3 loop reads CAGKSAYEQYF. CDR3 DNA: TGTGCCGGAAAAAGCGCCTACGAGCAGTACTTC.